This T cell receptor (beta chain) derives from a study of tissue T cells after allogeneic stem cell transplantation. TCRdb's table, derived via immunoSEQ multiplex PCR, lists solely in-frame clones and lacks some. The repertoire holds fewer than 2,000 clones, with roughly four fifths as singletons. This TCR derives from a woman between 18 and 55 years old with breast cancer. The sample in question was esophagus tissue, obtained at autopsy.

The CDR3 is CASYAGDEKLFF. DNA for the CDR3: TGTGCCAGCTACGCAGGAGATGAAAAACTGTTTTTT. The chain combines TRBV21-1 with TRBJ1-4. TRBV21-1 is deemed a pseudogene. The CDR3 contains 12 residues.